This T cell receptor beta chain was obtained from a study of siplizumab effects on memory and regulatory T cells. Study-wide results and caveats: In siplizumab conditions, mappable alloreactive CD4+ clones averaged about 69% Treg-derived, against approximately 27% in controls. A naive or memory phenotype could not be assigned to roughly 75-97% of the proliferating CD4+ or CD8+ clones. The study found naive T cells seemingly more diverse than memory cells and seemingly major alloresponse contributors. A significant reduction in alloreactive sequences traceable to unstimulated CD4+ memory cells was produced by siplizumab.

Trimming took 2 bases from V and 1 from J, leaving 5 bases between them. CDR3 length equals 13 residues. The germline V gene has CDR1 MNHEY and CDR2 SVGAGI. Assay: immunoSEQ multiplex PCR; the TCRdb copy retains only in-frame clones and omits some. The sample yields approximately 98,000 clones, about 93% seen once. Concerning this clone itself: The antigen is unknown.

The receptor's source is a human donor in good health. Sample: non-Treg CD4+ T cells sorted from blood. The chain is built from TRBV6-5 and TRBJ2-5, with unresolved D. The CDR3 nucleotides are TGTGCCAGCAGTTACAGACTCCAAGAGACCCAGTACTTC. This encodes CASSYRLQETQYF.